These T cell receptor beta chains were read from a single sample in a study of regulatory T cells in long-lasting Graves disease. TCRdb re-called the multiplex PCR reads with MiXCR, one entry per CDR3 protein. The sample yields about 560,000 distinct CDR3 sequences, 15% to 20% seen once. The same sample was also used in a study of T cells in Graves' hyperthyroidism and ophthalmopathy.

This specimen consisted of peripheral blood mononuclear cells (PBMCs), obtained at new diagnosis, from a patient treated with antithyroid drugs. Source of these receptors: a man between 18 and 29 years old with Graves disease. CDR3s include the opening cysteine and the closing phenylalanine or tryptophan. The order of the fields is D gene, V gene, J gene, clone size, CDR3 protein, CDR3 DNA. A D gene is named only where the DNA matches it firmly. Size tells how often a clone was seen (once, few, many) or the class of an expanded clone, and some rows leave it out.

d_call: -; v_call: TRBV20-1; j_call: TRBJ2-7; clone_size: few; cdr3_aa: CSASRLARYEQYF; cdr3_nt: TGCAGTGCTAGTCGGCTAGCGAGGTACGAGCAGTACTTC
d_call: TRBD2; v_call: TRBV7-3; j_call: TRBJ2-1; clone_size: few; cdr3_aa: CASSLIVGWRLAGGNEQFF; cdr3_nt: TGTGCCAGCAGCTTAATAGTCGGGTGGAGACTAGCGGGAGGGAATGAGCAGTTCTTC
d_call: -; v_call: TRBV20-1; j_call: TRBJ2-7; clone_size: many; cdr3_aa: CSARDSRTATYEQYF; cdr3_nt: TGCAGTGCTAGAGATTCCCGGACAGCGACCTACGAGCAGTACTTC
d_call: -; v_call: TRBV5-1; j_call: TRBJ2-2; clone_size: few; cdr3_aa: CASSRASAGELFF; cdr3_nt: TGCGCCAGCAGCCGGGCTAGCGCCGGGGAGCTGTTTTTT
d_call: -; v_call: TRBV20-1; j_call: TRBJ2-7; clone_size: -; cdr3_aa: CSVFGRQSYEQYF; cdr3_nt: TGCAGTGTATTCGGGAGACAGTCCTACGAGCAGTACTTC
d_call: TRBD1; v_call: TRBV2; j_call: TRBJ1-2; clone_size: many; cdr3_aa: CASSEVPGGDYGYTF; cdr3_nt: TGTGCCAGCAGTGAAGTTCCAGGGGGCGACTATGGCTACACCTTC
d_call: -; v_call: TRBV30; j_call: TRBJ1-1; clone_size: few; cdr3_aa: CAWDRDAEAFF; cdr3_nt: TGTGCCTGGGACCGGGACGCTGAAGCTTTCTTT
d_call: -; v_call: TRBV11-1; j_call: TRBJ1-2; clone_size: many; cdr3_aa: CASSFSGAGYTF; cdr3_nt: TGTGCCAGCAGCTTTTCAGGGGCTGGCTACACCTTC
d_call: -; v_call: TRBV3-1; j_call: TRBJ2-1; clone_size: -; cdr3_aa: CASSQVGAGSNEQFF; cdr3_nt: TGTGCCAGCAGCCAAGTTGGGGCGGGTTCGAATGAGCAGTTCTTC
d_call: -; v_call: TRBV30; j_call: TRBJ2-1; clone_size: many; cdr3_aa: CAWSARNEQFF; cdr3_nt: TGTGCCTGGAGTGCGAGGAATGAGCAGTTCTTC
d_call: -; v_call: TRBV5-1; j_call: TRBJ1-1; clone_size: many; cdr3_aa: CASGQGFPGTEAFF; cdr3_nt: TGCGCCAGCGGTCAGGGGTTTCCGGGGACTGAAGCTTTCTTT
d_call: TRBD1; v_call: TRBV7-8; j_call: TRBJ2-7; clone_size: many; cdr3_aa: CASSLGGRGLEQYF; cdr3_nt: TGTGCCAGCAGCTTAGGTGGCAGGGGGCTCGAGCAGTACTTC
d_call: TRBD2; v_call: TRBV7-9; j_call: TRBJ2-2; clone_size: many; cdr3_aa: CASSLPGGGTTGELFF; cdr3_nt: TGTGCCAGCAGCTTACCGGGCGGGGGTACCACCGGGGAGCTGTTTTTT
d_call: TRBD2; v_call: TRBV7-9; j_call: TRBJ2-1; clone_size: many; cdr3_aa: CASSPPLAGGVNEQFF; cdr3_nt: TGTGCCAGCAGCCCTCCTCTAGCGGGAGGTGTCAATGAGCAGTTCTTC
d_call: -; v_call: TRBV27; j_call: TRBJ2-1; clone_size: many; cdr3_aa: CASSPRNMGQFF; cdr3_nt: TGTGCCAGCAGTCCTCGGAACATGGGGCAGTTCTTC
d_call: TRBD2; v_call: TRBV20-1; j_call: TRBJ2-5; clone_size: many; cdr3_aa: CSASLAGDVETQYF; cdr3_nt: TGCAGTGCTAGTCTAGCGGGAGATGTGGAGACCCAGTACTTC
d_call: -; v_call: TRBV2; j_call: TRBJ2-7; clone_size: few; cdr3_aa: CASTSGTLYEQYF; cdr3_nt: TGTGCCAGCACTTCGGGCACCCTTTACGAGCAGTACTTC
d_call: -; v_call: TRBV7-3; j_call: TRBJ2-5; clone_size: -; cdr3_aa: CASSLGGSEETQYF; cdr3_nt: TGTGCCAGCAGCTTGGGGGGATCTGAAGAGACCCAGTACTTC
d_call: TRBD2; v_call: TRBV2; j_call: TRBJ2-7; clone_size: many; cdr3_aa: CASSEVRAGLVSYEQYF; cdr3_nt: TGTGCCAGCAGTGAAGTACGGGCGGGACTAGTGTCCTACGAGCAGTACTTC
d_call: TRBD2; v_call: TRBV29-1; j_call: TRBJ2-5; clone_size: -; cdr3_aa: CSVAQGLGETQYF; cdr3_nt: TGCAGCGTTGCACAGGGACTAGGGGAGACCCAGTACTTC
d_call: -; v_call: TRBV7-2; j_call: TRBJ2-7; clone_size: few; cdr3_aa: CASSPGPGWHF; cdr3_nt: TGTGCCAGCAGCCCGGGACCGGGATGGCACTTC
d_call: -; v_call: TRBV28; j_call: TRBJ1-5; clone_size: many; cdr3_aa: CASSFLAGARNQPQHF; cdr3_nt: TGTGCCAGCAGTTTTTTAGCAGGGGCTCGCAATCAGCCCCAGCATTTT
d_call: -; v_call: TRBV3-1; j_call: TRBJ2-7; clone_size: -; cdr3_aa: CASSQDNRGAEQYF; cdr3_nt: TGTGCCAGCAGCCAAGATAACCGAGGGGCAGAGCAGTACTTC
d_call: -; v_call: TRBV20-1; j_call: TRBJ2-1; clone_size: few; cdr3_aa: CSVRVEGTGREQFF; cdr3_nt: TGCAGTGTAAGGGTGGAGGGGACGGGACGTGAGCAGTTCTTC
d_call: -; v_call: TRBV12-3/TRBV12-4; j_call: TRBJ2-5; clone_size: many; cdr3_aa: CASSTHSQETQYF; cdr3_nt: TGTGCCAGCAGTACGCACAGCCAAGAGACCCAGTACTTC
d_call: -; v_call: TRBV20-1; j_call: TRBJ1-4; clone_size: -; cdr3_aa: CSAREGALMEKLFF; cdr3_nt: TGCAGTGCTAGAGAGGGGGCGCTGATGGAAAAACTGTTTTTT
d_call: TRBD2; v_call: TRBV28; j_call: TRBJ2-3; clone_size: many; cdr3_aa: CASSPSSGRTADTQYF; cdr3_nt: TGTGCCAGCAGTCCATCTAGCGGGAGAACTGCAGATACGCAGTATTTT
d_call: -; v_call: TRBV7-2; j_call: TRBJ1-2; clone_size: -; cdr3_aa: CASSLDSGLGGYTF; cdr3_nt: TGTGCCAGCAGCTTAGATTCCGGGTTGGGAGGCTACACCTTC
d_call: -; v_call: TRBV27; j_call: TRBJ2-3; clone_size: few; cdr3_aa: CASSGRPRGSSDTQYF; cdr3_nt: TGTGCCAGCAGTGGCCGTCCCAGGGGATCCTCAGATACGCAGTATTTT
d_call: -; v_call: TRBV12-5; j_call: TRBJ1-1; clone_size: many; cdr3_aa: CASGPSANTEAFF; cdr3_nt: TGTGCTAGTGGACCCTCGGCGAACACTGAAGCTTTCTTT
d_call: -; v_call: TRBV2; j_call: TRBJ2-1; clone_size: many; cdr3_aa: CASSERPGSYNEQFF; cdr3_nt: TGTGCCAGCAGTGAGCGTCCCGGCTCCTACAATGAGCAGTTCTTC
d_call: TRBD2; v_call: TRBV12-3/TRBV12-4; j_call: TRBJ2-1; clone_size: few; cdr3_aa: CASTGLEGNNEQFF; cdr3_nt: TGTGCCAGCACGGGACTAGAAGGAAACAATGAGCAGTTCTTC